This TCR beta chain derives from a study of cytomegalovirus exposure and HLA in healthy donors. To note about this clone: The antigen remains undetermined.

Study-wide points: A few of the chains that were CMV-associated were confirmed in vitro to be specific for CMV antigens.

TCRdb's copy holds only in-frame clones and misses some; the assay was immunoSEQ multiplex PCR. The repertoire holds roughly 120,000 clones, with 85% to 90% as singletons. V lost 0 bases to trimming and J lost 6 bases; unmatched junction nucleotides: 6. This CDR3 is 16 amino acids long. Germline CDR1 is LNHDA and CDR2 is SQIVND (reference sequence). The TCR originated in a man aged 30 to 45 in good health and CMV-seronegative. This chain links TRBV19 with TRBJ1-5; 9 bases align to TRBD1. The sample taken for sequencing was PBMCs. For the CDR3, the DNA is TGTGCCAGTAGTATAGATCGTGACAGGGGGATTCAGCCCCAGCATTTT. This gives the protein CASSIDRDRGIQPQHF. The full variable domain, rest sourced from reference TRBV19 and TRBJ1-5, is DGGITQSPKYLFRKEGQNVTLSCEQNLNHDAMYWYRQDPGQGLRLIYYSQIVNDFQKGDIAEGYSVSREKKESFPLTVTSAQKNPTAFYLCASSIDRDRGIQPQHFGDGTRLSIL.